These 18 T cell receptor beta chains were all obtained from the same sample, sequenced in a study of T cell changes during pregnancy in multiple sclerosis. Assay used: immunoSEQ multiplex PCR; TCRdb lists only in-frame clones, some missing. The sample holds some 30,000 clones, 90% to 95% seen once. Sequenced here: CD8+ T cells from peripheral blood mononuclear cells, sampled in the second trimester of pregnancy. Receptor source: a female donor in good health, enrolled as a control in a pregnancy study.

The J gene is TRBJ2-3, the V gene TRBV14, with D perhaps matching TRBD2 (6 bases). Trimming pared 0 bases from V and 0 bases from J, leaving 10 bases between. This CDR3 has 16 amino acids. CDR1 and CDR2 (germline): SGHDN, FVKESK. CDR3 in amino acids: CASSQDGGASTDTQYF. CDR3 sequence (DNA): TGTGCCAGCAGCCAAGACGGGGGTGCTAGCACAGATACGCAGTATTTT.

This chain uses TRBV6-5 with TRBJ2-3; TRBD1 matches at 11 bases. With 4 bases clipped from V and 4 bases from J, the junction kept 4 bases outside the gene matches. The germline CDR1 and CDR2 sequences are MNHEY and SVGAGI. The CDR3 totals 15 residues. The CDR3 region has the DNA TGTGCCAGCAGTTCCGGGACAGGGGGGGCAGATACGCAGTATTTT. Protein sequence: CASSSGTGGADTQYF.

As to this clone: Different DNA sequences within this sample yield the same CDR3. The rearrangement uses TRBV9 and TRBJ2-5, with 12 bases that match TRBD2. CDR1 and CDR2 (germline): SGDLS, YYNGEE. The trim removed 2 bases at V and 1 base at J, leaving 0 bases unmatched. This CDR3 has 15 amino acids. Here the CDR3 DNA reads TGTGCCAGCAGCGTGACTAGCGGGGGCCAAGAGACCCAGTACTTC. Protein: CASSVTSGGQETQYF.

V is TRBV30 and J is TRBJ2-1; a possible D gene is TRBD1 (6 bases). CDR3 length equals 14 residues. Germline CDR1 is GTSNPN and CDR2 is SVGIG (reference sequence). V was cut by 1 base and J by 11 bases, with 18 bases left in between. CDR3 sequence: CAWSAGGNGLQQFF. In nucleotides, the CDR3 is TGTGCCTGGAGTGCTGGGGGCAACGGTCTCCAGCAGTTCTTC.

The chain links TRBV11-2 to TRBJ2-2; D remains unclear. The CDR3 runs to 14 residues. Germline values: CDR1 SGHAT, CDR2 FQNNGV. V was clipped by 2 bases and J by 3 bases, with 7 bases between them. The CDR3 loop is CASSLSQYTGELFF. CDR3 DNA: TGTGCCAGCAGCTTATCACAGTACACCGGGGAGCTGTTTTTT.

This clone appeared a few times. The CDR3 DNA is TGTGCCAGCAGCCAACGACAGGGAAGCCTCACTGAAGCTTTCTTT. Translated, it gives CASSQRQGSLTEAFF. The J gene is TRBJ1-1, the V gene TRBV14, with 7 nucleotides matching TRBD1. CDR1 and CDR2 (germline): SGHDN, FVKESK. The CDR3 extends over 15 amino acids. J lost 4 bases, V lost 2 bases, and 7 bases had no gene match.

The gene calls are TRBV27 and TRBJ1-5; 9 bases are a match to TRBD1. Unmatched junction bases numbered 9, after V lost 6 bases and J lost 6 bases. CDR3 length: 15 residues. Germline V gives CDR1 MNHEY, CDR2 SMNVEV (reference sequence). The CDR3 sequence is CASSQGQGGFQPQHF. The CDR3 DNA reads as TGTGCCAGCAGCCAGGGACAGGGTGGTTTTCAGCCCCAGCATTTT.

CDR3 protein: CSVVGADGYTF. In DNA, the CDR3 is TGCAGTGTCGTGGGGGCAGATGGCTACACCTTC. The rearrangement joins TRBV20-1 to TRBJ1-2; perhaps TRBD1 as D (6 bases). CDR1 is DFQATT, CDR2 SNEGSKA, per germline (reference sequence). This CDR3 is 11 amino acids long. Trimming took off 7 bases at V and 6 bases at J, with 12 bases between the two ends.

The rearrangement uses TRBV29-1 and TRBJ2-7, with 9 bases that match TRBD1. The V and J ends lost 4 bases and 5 bases, in that order; junction bases with no gene match: 3. The CDR3 is 12 residues long. The V gene's germline CDR1 is SQVTM and CDR2 ANQGSEA. CDR3 sequence (DNA): TGCAGCGTTGCGGGACAGGGCAACGAGCAGTACTTC. Residues: CSVAGQGNEQYF.

The rearrangement uses TRBV5-1 and TRBJ2-1; D remains ambiguous. The CDR3 is 13 residues long. Germline V gives CDR1 SGHRS, CDR2 YFSETQ. Trimming shortened V by 3 bases and J by 5 bases, and 9 bases separated the two germline ends. CDR3 sequence (DNA): TGCGCCAGCAGCTCGGAGAACAACAATGAGCAGTTCTTC. Its protein is CASSSENNNEQFF. Complete variable domain (other parts from reference TRBV5-1 and TRBJ2-1): KAGVTQTPRYLIKTRGQQVTLSCSPISGHRSVSWYQQTPGQGLQFLFEYFSETQRNKGNFPGRFSGRQFSNSRSEMNVSTLELGDSALYLCASSSENNNEQFFGPGTRLTVL.

This chain uses TRBV2 with TRBJ2-3; 9 bases fit TRBD1. The trim removed 7 bases at V and 4 bases at J, leaving 15 bases unmatched. This CDR3 region has 17 residues. Germline V CDR1 and CDR2: SNHLY, FYNNEI. The CDR3 loop reads CASTGMWTGERPDTQYF. The CDR3 nucleotides are TGTGCCAGCACCGGAATGTGGACAGGGGAGAGGCCAGATACGCAGTATTTT.

The chain employs TRBV27 and TRBJ2-7, with a tentative D call TRBD1 (5 bases). This CDR3 is 14 amino acids long. Germline V gene data show CDR1 as MNHEY and CDR2 as SMNVEV (reference sequence). V was clipped by 3 bases and J by 1 base, with 10 bases between them. This chain's CDR3 is CASSFVQGSYEQYF. As DNA, the CDR3 is TGTGCCAGCAGTTTCGTGCAGGGATCCTACGAGCAGTACTTC.

CDR3 in DNA: TGCGCCAGCAGCCAAGCTGGGGGCTTAGGACACAATGAGCAGTTCTTC. Protein product: CASSQAGGLGHNEQFF. The chain is built from TRBV4-1 and TRBJ2-1; D is possibly TRBD1 (6 bases). The CDR3 extends over 16 amino acids. V was shortened by 1 base and J by 5 bases, with 15 bases between the two germline ends. CDR1 MGHRA and CDR2 YSYEKL come from the germline V gene.

This chain joins TRBV15 and TRBJ2-7; D unclear. V lost 1 base to trimming and J lost 6 bases, with 10 bases between them. Germline CDR1 and CDR2: LNHNV and YYDKDF (reference sequence). There are 13 residues in the CDR3. As DNA, the CDR3 is TGTGCCACCAGCAGAGTGCGGTTAGGCGAGCAGTACTTC. Amino acid sequence: CATSRVRLGEQYF.

The chain joins TRBV7-3 to TRBJ2-7, with 9 bases identical to TRBD2. The germline CDR1 and CDR2 sequences are SGHTA and FQGTGA. The CDR3 contains 14 residues. Trimming at V came to 3 bases and at J to 3 bases, leaving 3 bases not matched to a gene. The CDR3 DNA sequence: TGTGCCAGCAGCTTGCTAGCGGGGAGCTACGAGCAGTACTTC. This encodes CASSLLAGSYEQYF.

V is TRBV7-3 and J is TRBJ2-3, with TRBD2 as a possible D gene (5 bases). The CDR3 has 15 amino acids. In germline, CDR1 is SGHTA, CDR2 FQGTGA. V lost 1 base, J lost 1 base, and 9 bases lay in between. CDR3 in amino acids: CASSLSGYGTDTQYF. The CDR3, as DNA: TGTGCCAGCAGCTTAAGCGGGTACGGCACAGATACGCAGTATTTT.

CDR3 sequence reads: CASSEPTENTEAFF. The CDR3 nucleotides read TGCGCCAGCAGTGAGCCGACAGAGAACACTGAAGCTTTCTTT. The V call is TRBV10-2, the J call TRBJ1-1; possibly TRBD1 for D (5 bases). The V gene's germline CDR1 is WSHSY and CDR2 SAAADI. Trimming stripped 2 bases from V and 1 base from J, with 8 bases between. The CDR3 consists of 14 residues.

The chain employs TRBV7-3 and TRBJ2-3; tentative D call: TRBD1 (6 bases). Per the germline V gene, CDR1 is SGHTA and CDR2 is FQGTGA. The ends were cut back, 3 bases at V and 3 bases at J, with 13 bases in the middle. The CDR3 consists of 15 residues. CDR3 DNA sequence: TGTGCCAGCAGCTTCGCGGACAGCTCGACAGATACGCAGTATTTT. It is translated as CASSFADSSTDTQYF.